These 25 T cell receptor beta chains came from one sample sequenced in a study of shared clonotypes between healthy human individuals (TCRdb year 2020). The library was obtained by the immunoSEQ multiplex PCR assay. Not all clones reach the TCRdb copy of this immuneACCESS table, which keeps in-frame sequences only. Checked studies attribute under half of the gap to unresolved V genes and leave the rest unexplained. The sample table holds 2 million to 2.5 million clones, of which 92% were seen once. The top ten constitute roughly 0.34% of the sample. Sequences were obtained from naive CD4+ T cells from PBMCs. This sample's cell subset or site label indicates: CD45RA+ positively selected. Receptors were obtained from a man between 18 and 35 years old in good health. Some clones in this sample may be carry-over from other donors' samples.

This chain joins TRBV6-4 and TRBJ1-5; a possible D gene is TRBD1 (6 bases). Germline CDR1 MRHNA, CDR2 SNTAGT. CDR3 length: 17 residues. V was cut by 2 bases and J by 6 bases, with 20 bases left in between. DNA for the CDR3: TGTGCCAGCAGTGACGTGGGGGCCCCGGTGCGATGTCAGCCCCAGCATTTT. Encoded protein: CASSDVGAPVRCQPQHF.

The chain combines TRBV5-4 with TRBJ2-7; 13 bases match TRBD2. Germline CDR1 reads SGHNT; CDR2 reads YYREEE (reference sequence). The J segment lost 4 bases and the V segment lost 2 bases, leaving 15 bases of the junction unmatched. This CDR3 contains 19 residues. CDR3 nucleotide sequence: TGTGCCAGCAGCTTAGCCCCGGGACAGAGGACTAGCGGGAGTTACGAGCAGTACTTC. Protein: CASSLAPGQRTSGSYEQYF.

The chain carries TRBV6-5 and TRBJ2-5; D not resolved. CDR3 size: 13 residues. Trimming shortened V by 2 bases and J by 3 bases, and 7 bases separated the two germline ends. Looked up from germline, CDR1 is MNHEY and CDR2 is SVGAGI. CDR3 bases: TGTGCCAGCAGTTACCAGCTGGAAGAGACCCAGTACTTC. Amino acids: CASSYQLEETQYF.

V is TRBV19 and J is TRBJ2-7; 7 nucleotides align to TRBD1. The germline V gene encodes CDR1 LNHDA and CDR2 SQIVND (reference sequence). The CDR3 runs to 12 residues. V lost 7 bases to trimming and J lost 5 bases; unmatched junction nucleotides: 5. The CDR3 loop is CASKDRLHEQYF. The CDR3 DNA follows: TGTGCCAGTAAGGACAGGCTCCACGAGCAGTACTTC. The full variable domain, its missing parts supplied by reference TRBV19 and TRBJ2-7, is DGGITQSPKYLFRKEGQNVTLSCEQNLNHDAMYWYRQDPGQGLRLIYYSQIVNDFQKGDIAEGYSVSREKKESFPLTVTSAQKNPTAFYLCASKDRLHEQYFGPGTRLTVT.

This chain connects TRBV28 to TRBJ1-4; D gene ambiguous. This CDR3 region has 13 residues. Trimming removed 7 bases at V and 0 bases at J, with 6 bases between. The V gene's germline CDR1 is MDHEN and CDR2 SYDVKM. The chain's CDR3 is CASISTTNEKLFF. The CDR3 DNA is TGTGCCAGCATTTCCACAACTAATGAAAAACTGTTTTTT.

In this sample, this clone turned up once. This CDR3 is CASSRLWGSLSGNTIYF. Written as DNA, the CDR3 is TGTGCCAGCAGCAGATTATGGGGTTCTTTATCTGGAAACACCATATATTTT. V gene TRBV7-9 combines with J gene TRBJ1-3, with unresolved D. Trimming left V 5 bases short and J 1 base short, with 18 bases between. Per germline, CDR1 SEHNR and CDR2 FQNEAQ (reference sequence). The CDR3 runs to 17 residues.

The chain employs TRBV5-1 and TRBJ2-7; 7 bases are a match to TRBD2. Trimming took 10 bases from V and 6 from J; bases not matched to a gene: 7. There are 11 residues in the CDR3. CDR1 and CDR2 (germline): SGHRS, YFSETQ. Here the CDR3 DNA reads TGCGCCGCCGGGGGGAGCTCCGAGCAGTACTTC. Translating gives CAAGGSSEQYF. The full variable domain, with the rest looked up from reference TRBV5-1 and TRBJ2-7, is KAGVTQTPRYLIKTRGQQVTLSCSPISGHRSVSWYQQTPGQGLQFLFEYFSETQRNKGNFPGRFSGRQFSNSRSEMNVSTLELGDSALYLCAAGGSSEQYFGPGTRLTVT.

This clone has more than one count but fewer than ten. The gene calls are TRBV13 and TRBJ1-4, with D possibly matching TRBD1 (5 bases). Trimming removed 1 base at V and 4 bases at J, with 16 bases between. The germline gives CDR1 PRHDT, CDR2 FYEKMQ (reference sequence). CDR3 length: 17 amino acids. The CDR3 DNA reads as TGTGCCAGCAGCTTAGTTTCAGGGTTTCGTGGTAATGAAAAACTGTTTTTT. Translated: CASSLVSGFRGNEKLFF.

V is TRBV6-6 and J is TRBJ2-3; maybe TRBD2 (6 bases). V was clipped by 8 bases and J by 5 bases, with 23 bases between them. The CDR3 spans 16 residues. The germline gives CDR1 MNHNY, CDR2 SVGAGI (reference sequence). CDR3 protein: CASRRISGKGVDTQYF. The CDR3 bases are TGTGCCAGCCGTAGGATTAGCGGAAAGGGAGTAGATACGCAGTATTTT.

In DNA form, the CDR3 reads TGTGCCAGCAGTTTATTCAATTTCTTCACCGGGGAGCTGTTTTTT. Its protein is CASSLFNFFTGELFF. V and J are TRBV27 and TRBJ2-2; D remains ambiguous. Germline-derived CDR1 and CDR2 are MNHEY and SMNVEV (reference sequence). This CDR3 is built from 15 residues. V lost 1 base and J 4 bases, leaving 10 bases between the germline ends.

The CDR3 nucleotides read TGTGCCAGCGGGAGGATAGGGCCTTTCTATGGCTACACCTTC. This codes for CASGRIGPFYGYTF. This chain uses TRBV6-1 with TRBJ1-2; D call uncertain. Germline V gene data show CDR1 as MNHNS and CDR2 as SASEGT. The CDR3 runs 14 residues. Deletions cut 8 bases from V and 4 bases from J, with 17 bases between.

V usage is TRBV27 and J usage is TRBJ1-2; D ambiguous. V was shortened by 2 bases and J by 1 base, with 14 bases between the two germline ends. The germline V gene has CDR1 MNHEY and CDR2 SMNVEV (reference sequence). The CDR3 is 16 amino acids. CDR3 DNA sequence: TGTGCCAGCAGTTTACGGCCCCTGAGGGATAACTATGGCTACACCTTC. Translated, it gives CASSLRPLRDNYGYTF.

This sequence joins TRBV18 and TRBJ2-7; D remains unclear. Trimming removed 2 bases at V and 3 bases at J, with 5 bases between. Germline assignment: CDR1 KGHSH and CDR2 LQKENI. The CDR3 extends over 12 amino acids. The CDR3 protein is CASSPERYEQYF. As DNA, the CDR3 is TGTGCCAGCTCACCAGAACGCTACGAGCAGTACTTC.

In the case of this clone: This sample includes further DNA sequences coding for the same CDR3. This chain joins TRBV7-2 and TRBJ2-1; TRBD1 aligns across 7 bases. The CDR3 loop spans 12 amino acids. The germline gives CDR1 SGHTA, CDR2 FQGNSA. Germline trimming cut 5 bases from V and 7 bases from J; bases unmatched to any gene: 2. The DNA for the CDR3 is TGTGCCAGCAGCATACAGGGGAATGAGCAGTTCTTC. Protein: CASSIQGNEQFF.

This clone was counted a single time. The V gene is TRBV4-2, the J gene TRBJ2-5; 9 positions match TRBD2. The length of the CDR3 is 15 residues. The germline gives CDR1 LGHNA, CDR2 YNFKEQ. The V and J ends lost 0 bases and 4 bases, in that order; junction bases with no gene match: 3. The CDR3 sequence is CASSQEASGTETQYF. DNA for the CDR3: TGTGCCAGCAGCCAAGAGGCTAGCGGGACAGAGACCCAGTACTTC.

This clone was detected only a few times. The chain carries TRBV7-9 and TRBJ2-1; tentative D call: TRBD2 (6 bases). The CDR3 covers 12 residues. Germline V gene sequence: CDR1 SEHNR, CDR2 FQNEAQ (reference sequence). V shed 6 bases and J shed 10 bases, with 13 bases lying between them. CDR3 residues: CASSFISGEQFF. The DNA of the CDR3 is TGTGCCAGCAGTTTCATTAGCGGAGAGCAGTTCTTC.

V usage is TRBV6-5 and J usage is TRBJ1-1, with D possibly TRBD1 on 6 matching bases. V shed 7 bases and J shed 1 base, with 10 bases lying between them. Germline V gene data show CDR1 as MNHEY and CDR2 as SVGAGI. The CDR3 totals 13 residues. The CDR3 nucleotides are TGTGCCAGCATCCTCAGGGGGAACACTGAAGCTTTCTTT. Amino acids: CASILRGNTEAFF.

DNA of the CDR3: TGTGCCAGCATAAAACGAGGGACCAAAAACATTCAGTACTTC. Encoded protein: CASIKRGTKNIQYF. The chain has TRBV9 and TRBJ2-4, with TRBD2 as a possible D gene (5 bases). Germline V gene sequence: CDR1 SGDLS, CDR2 YYNGEE. Trimming removed 6 bases at V and 2 bases at J, with 12 bases between. This CDR3 region has 14 residues.

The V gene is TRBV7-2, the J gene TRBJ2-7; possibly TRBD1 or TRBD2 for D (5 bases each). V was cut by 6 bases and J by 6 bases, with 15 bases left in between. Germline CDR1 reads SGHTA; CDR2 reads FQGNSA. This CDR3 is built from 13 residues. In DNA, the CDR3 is TGTGCCAGCAGTCCTGGGGGTAATGGCGAGCAGTACTTC. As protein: CASSPGGNGEQYF.

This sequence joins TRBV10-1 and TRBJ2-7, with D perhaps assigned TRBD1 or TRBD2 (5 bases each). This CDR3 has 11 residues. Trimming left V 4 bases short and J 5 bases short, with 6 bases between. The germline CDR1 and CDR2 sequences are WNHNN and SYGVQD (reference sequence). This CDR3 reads CASSGGDEQYF. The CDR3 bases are TGCGCCAGCAGTGGAGGGGACGAGCAGTACTTC.

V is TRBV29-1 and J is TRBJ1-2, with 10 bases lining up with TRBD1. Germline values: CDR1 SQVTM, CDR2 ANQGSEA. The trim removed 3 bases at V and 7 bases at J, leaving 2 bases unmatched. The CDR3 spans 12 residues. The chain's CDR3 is CSVDDRGLGYTF. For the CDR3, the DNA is TGCAGCGTTGACGACAGGGGGCTTGGCTACACCTTC.

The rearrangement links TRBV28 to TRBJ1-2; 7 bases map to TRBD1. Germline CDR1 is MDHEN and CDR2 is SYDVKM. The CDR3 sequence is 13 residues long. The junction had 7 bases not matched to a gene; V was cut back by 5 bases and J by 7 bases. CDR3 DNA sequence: TGTGCCAGCAGTGGGCTAACAGGGGCTGGCTACACCTTC. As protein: CASSGLTGAGYTF.

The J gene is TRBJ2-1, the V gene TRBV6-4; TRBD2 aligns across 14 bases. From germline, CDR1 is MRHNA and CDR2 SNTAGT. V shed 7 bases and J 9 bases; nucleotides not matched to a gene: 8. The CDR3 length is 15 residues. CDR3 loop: CASTRTSGRPGEQFF. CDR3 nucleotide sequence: TGTGCCAGCACCAGGACTAGCGGGAGGCCTGGTGAGCAGTTCTTC.

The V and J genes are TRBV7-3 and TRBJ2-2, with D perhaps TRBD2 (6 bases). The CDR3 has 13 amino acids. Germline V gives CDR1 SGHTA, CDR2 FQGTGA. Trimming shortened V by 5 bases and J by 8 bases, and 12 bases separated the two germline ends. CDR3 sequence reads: CASSPWGEGELFF. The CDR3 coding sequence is TGTGCCAGCAGCCCTTGGGGGGAAGGGGAGCTGTTTTTT.

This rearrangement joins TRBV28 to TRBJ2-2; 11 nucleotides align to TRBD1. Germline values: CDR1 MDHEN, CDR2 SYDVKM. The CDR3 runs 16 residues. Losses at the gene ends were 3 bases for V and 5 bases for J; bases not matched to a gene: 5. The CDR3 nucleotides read TGTGCCAGCAGTTTGGTCGGACAGGGGGCGACCGGGGAGCTGTTTTTT. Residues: CASSLVGQGATGELFF.